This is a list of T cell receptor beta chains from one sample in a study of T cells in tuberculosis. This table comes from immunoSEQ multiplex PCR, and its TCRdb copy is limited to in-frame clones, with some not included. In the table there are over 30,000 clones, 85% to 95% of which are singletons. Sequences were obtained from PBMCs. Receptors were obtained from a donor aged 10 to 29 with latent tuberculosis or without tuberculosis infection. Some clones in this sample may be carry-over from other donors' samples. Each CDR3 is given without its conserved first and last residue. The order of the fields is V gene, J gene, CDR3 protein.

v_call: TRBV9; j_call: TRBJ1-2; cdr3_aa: ASSVATGSRDMVYGYT
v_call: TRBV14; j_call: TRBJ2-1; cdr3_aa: ASSRRDNSYNEQF
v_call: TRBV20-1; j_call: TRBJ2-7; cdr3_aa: SAFTSYEQY
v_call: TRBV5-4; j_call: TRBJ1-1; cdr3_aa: ASSPDRGTNTEAF
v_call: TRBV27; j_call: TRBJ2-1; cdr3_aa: ASSSPGPQNEQF
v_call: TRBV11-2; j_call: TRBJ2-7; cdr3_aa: ASSLASGGGEQY
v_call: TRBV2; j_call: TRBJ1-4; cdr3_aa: ASKAGVVEAEKLF
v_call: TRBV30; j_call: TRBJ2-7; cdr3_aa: AWSLASSIEQY
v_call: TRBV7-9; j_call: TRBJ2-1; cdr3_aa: ASSRTGGNEQF
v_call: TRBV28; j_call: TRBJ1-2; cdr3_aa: ASSSTASYGYT
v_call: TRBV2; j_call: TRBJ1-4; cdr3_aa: ASHAGQGYEKLF
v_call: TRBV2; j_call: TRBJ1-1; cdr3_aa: ASFRDGTEAF
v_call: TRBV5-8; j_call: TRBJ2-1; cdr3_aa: ASSPLQGDSYNEQF
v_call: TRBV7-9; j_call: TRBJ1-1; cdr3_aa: ASSLRGKRTEAF
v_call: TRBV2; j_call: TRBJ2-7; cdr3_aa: ASSAWAGEQY
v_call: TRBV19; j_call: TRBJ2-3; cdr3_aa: ASNRQGSTDTQY
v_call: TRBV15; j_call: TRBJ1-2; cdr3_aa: ATSITGRYT
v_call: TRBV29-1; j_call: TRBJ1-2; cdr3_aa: SVDPSLAGGYT
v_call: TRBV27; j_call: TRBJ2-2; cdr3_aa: ASSYKSNTGELF
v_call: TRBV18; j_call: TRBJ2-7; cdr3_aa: ASSPRGGTGSYEQY
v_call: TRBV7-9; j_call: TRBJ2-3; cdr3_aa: ASSIIAGGADTQY
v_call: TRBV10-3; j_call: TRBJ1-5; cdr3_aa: AIRATGDSNQPQH
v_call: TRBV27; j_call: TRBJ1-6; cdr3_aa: ASSMQGLSLH